This entry lists 27 T cell receptor beta chains sequenced from one sample in a study of blood T cell repertoires in COVID-19. This table comes from immunoSEQ multiplex PCR, and its TCRdb copy is limited to in-frame clones, with some not included. The table records approximately 96,000 clones, about 84% of them present only once. The specimen was peripheral blood. The receptors were sampled from a woman aged 80 or over with acute or convalescent COVID-19.

This clone was found a few times. The V gene is TRBV28, the J gene TRBJ2-2; D is possibly TRBD1 (5 bases). Trimming cost V 6 bases and J 2 bases, with 13 bases left between them. The CDR3 totals 15 residues. The germline CDR1 and CDR2 sequences are MDHEN and SYDVKM. CDR3: CASRPTDLNTGELFF. CDR3 in DNA: TGTGCCAGCAGGCCGACAGACCTTAACACCGGGGAGCTGTTTTTT.

The chain combines TRBV18 with TRBJ2-3, with D possibly matching TRBD1 (6 bases). V was clipped by 3 bases and J by 2 bases, with 12 bases between them. The CDR3 runs 15 residues. The germline V gene encodes CDR1 KGHSH and CDR2 LQKENI. CDR3 sequence reads: CASSPSGTITDTQYF. Here the CDR3 DNA reads TGTGCCAGCTCACCCTCCGGGACAATCACAGATACGCAGTATTTT.

The chain is built from TRBV6-5 and TRBJ2-1, with 9 nucleotides matching TRBD1. This CDR3 comprises 15 residues. V was pared by 4 bases and J by 6 bases, with 7 bases of the junction left unmatched. Germline loops: CDR1 MNHEY, CDR2 SVGAGI. As DNA, the CDR3 is TGTGCCAGCAGTTCCGGGACAGGGTTAGGCAATGAGCAGTTCTTC. It codes for CASSSGTGLGNEQFF.

The sample holds a few counts of this clone. This chain links TRBV19 with TRBJ1-5; TRBD1 is a possible D gene (5 bases). The CDR3 runs to 16 residues. Germline V gene data show CDR1 as LNHDA and CDR2 as SQIVND (reference sequence). Trimming left V 6 bases short and J 4 bases short, with 19 bases between. CDR3 protein: CASSRESGSKNQPQHF. The CDR3 DNA reads TGTGCCAGTAGCAGGGAGTCCGGGAGTAAGAATCAGCCCCAGCATTTT.

CDR3: CASSEGQGWAHTEAFF. The DNA of the CDR3 is TGTGCCAGCAGTGAAGGGCAGGGATGGGCACACACTGAAGCTTTCTTT. The chain couples TRBV25-1 to TRBJ1-1; D is perhaps TRBD1 (5 bases). V lost 2 bases and J lost 3, with 16 bases in between. Germline lookup yields CDR1 MGHDK and CDR2 SYGVNS. The CDR3 length is 16 residues.

V and J are TRBV12-3 or TRBV12-4 and TRBJ1-2; 9 bases are a match to TRBD1. The V gene end was trimmed by 8 bases and the J gene end by 4 bases; junction bases not matched to a gene: 2. This CDR3 has 12 residues. The CDR3 protein is CASSTGGYGYTF. The CDR3 DNA reads TGTGCCAGCTCGACAGGGGGCTATGGCTACACCTTC.

CDR3 sequence: CASRYGRTSTEAFF. The CDR3 bases are TGTGCCAGCAGATACGGCCGGACTAGCACTGAAGCTTTCTTT. This chain uses TRBV7-9 with TRBJ1-1; no definite D call. Germline V lookup: CDR1 SEHNR, CDR2 FQNEAQ (reference sequence). V was shortened by 6 bases and J by 4 bases, with 15 bases between the two germline ends. The CDR3 has 14 amino acids. The full variable domain, its missing parts supplied by reference TRBV7-9 and TRBJ1-1, is DTGVSQNPRHKITKRGQNVTFRCDPISEHNRLYWYRQTLGQGPEFLTYFQNEAQLEKSRLLSDRFSAERPKGSFSTLEIQRTEQGDSAMYLCASRYGRTSTEAFFGQGTRLTVV.

The gene calls are TRBV2 and TRBJ1-5, with D perhaps matching TRBD1 (6 bases). Germline assignment: CDR1 SNHLY and CDR2 FYNNEI. CDR3 size: 16 residues. Deletions cut 6 bases from V and 5 bases from J, with 20 bases between. CDR3 amino acids: CASSTTYRDTDQPQHF. The DNA of the CDR3 is TGTGCCAGCAGCACCACGTACCGGGACACCGATCAGCCCCAGCATTTT.

The J gene is TRBJ1-1, the V gene TRBV3-1 (or the pseudogene TRBV3-2); 10 positions agree with TRBD1. J was trimmed by 3 bases and V by 2 bases; bases with no gene match: 24. Germline values: CDR1 LGHDT, CDR2 YNNKEL (reference sequence). The CDR3 loop spans 22 amino acids. The CDR3 sequence is CASSQPRYGPSDRGQFDTEAFF. Written as DNA, the CDR3 is TGTGCCAGCAGCCAACCAAGATATGGGCCCTCAGACAGGGGGCAATTTGACACTGAAGCTTTCTTT.

The V and J genes are TRBV5-1 and TRBJ1-1; 9 bases map to TRBD1. The CDR3 covers 15 residues. The J segment lost 4 bases and the V segment lost 0 bases, leaving 4 bases of the junction unmatched. From germline, CDR1 is SGHRS and CDR2 YFSETQ. In DNA, the CDR3 is TGCGCCAGCAGCTTGGCCCGACAGGGGGGCACTGAAGCTTTCTTT. Residues: CASSLARQGGTEAFF. The full variable domain, its missing parts supplied by reference TRBV5-1 and TRBJ1-1, is KAGVTQTPRYLIKTRGQQVTLSCSPISGHRSVSWYQQTPGQGLQFLFEYFSETQRNKGNFPGRFSGRQFSNSRSEMNVSTLELGDSALYLCASSLARQGGTEAFFGQGTRLTVV.

The chain is built from TRBV3-1 (or the pseudogene TRBV3-2) and TRBJ2-7; TRBD2 might be the D (5 bases). The germline gives CDR1 LGHDT, CDR2 YNNKEL (reference sequence). V lost 1 base and J lost 7, with 8 bases in between. This CDR3 has 12 residues. The CDR3 loop reads CASSQGGYEQYF. CDR3 sequence (DNA): TGTGCCAGCAGCCAAGGAGGGTATGAGCAGTACTTC.

The gene calls are TRBV11-2 and TRBJ1-4; D is perhaps TRBD1 (5 bases). Trimming took off 1 base at V and 14 bases at J, with 14 bases between the two ends. The CDR3 spans 13 residues. Germline CDR1 SGHAT, CDR2 FQNNGV. This CDR3 reads CASSLGPGGRLFF. CDR3 sequence (DNA): TGTGCCAGCAGCTTAGGGCCGGGGGGTCGGCTGTTTTTT. The entire variable domain, with the rest obtained from reference TRBV11-2 and TRBJ1-4, is as follows: EAGVAQSPRYKIIEKRQSVAFWCNPISGHATLYWYQQILGQGPKLLIQFQNNGVVDDSQLPKDRFSAERLKGVDSTLKIQPAKLEDSAVYLCASSLGPGGRLFFGSGTQLSVL.

The chain combines TRBV29-1 with TRBJ1-1; D is possibly TRBD1 (5 bases). CDR3 length equals 13 residues. Germline V CDR1 and CDR2: SQVTM, ANQGSEA. The V and J ends lost 2 bases and 4 bases respectively, with 11 bases between them. The CDR3 sequence: CSVELLQGTEAFF. The CDR3 nucleotides are TGCAGCGTTGAACTCCTGCAGGGCACTGAAGCTTTCTTT.

The chain couples TRBV5-1 to TRBJ2-2; TRBD2 aligns across 7 bases. Trimming took 2 bases from V and 3 from J; bases not matched to a gene: 13. The germline V gene encodes CDR1 SGHRS and CDR2 YFSETQ. The CDR3 has 18 residues. The CDR3 here is CASSFANLGGCDTGELFF. CDR3 coding DNA: TGCGCCAGCAGCTTCGCTAACTTGGGGGGGTGCGACACCGGGGAGCTGTTTTTT.

Concerning this clone itself: Other DNA sequences from this sample encode an identical CDR3 as well. The chain carries TRBV2 and TRBJ1-5, with D hard to call. V lost 3 bases to trimming and J lost 1 base, with 7 bases between them. Germline V CDR1 and CDR2: SNHLY, FYNNEI. There are 14 residues in the CDR3. The CDR3 sequence is CASSESRSNQPQHF. CDR3 sequence (DNA): TGTGCCAGCAGTGAGTCACGGAGCAATCAGCCCCAGCATTTT.

This chain links TRBV30 with TRBJ2-2, with D tentatively TRBD1 (5 bases). V was clipped by 1 base and J by 2 bases, with 8 bases between them. From germline, CDR1 is GTSNPN and CDR2 SVGIG (reference sequence). This CDR3 is 14 amino acids long. The CDR3 DNA reads TGTGCCTGGAGTGGTGACAGTAACACCGGGGAGCTGTTTTTT. The encoded protein is CAWSGDSNTGELFF.

V and J are TRBV7-9 and TRBJ1-6; D is uncertain. The CDR3 loop spans 13 amino acids. Trimming pared 4 bases from V and 10 bases from J, leaving 11 bases between. The V gene's germline CDR1 is SEHNR and CDR2 FQNEAQ (reference sequence). In nucleotides, the CDR3 is TGTGCCAGCAGCTCCGAGCCCATATCACCCCTCCACTTT. This translates into CASSSEPISPLHF. Full variable domain (outside the CDR3, taken from reference TRBV7-9 and TRBJ1-6): DTGVSQNPRHKITKRGQNVTFRCDPISEHNRLYWYRQTLGQGPEFLTYFQNEAQLEKSRLLSDRFSAERPKGSFSTLEIQRTEQGDSAMYLCASSSEPISPLHFGNGTRLTVT.

The V call is TRBV4-2, the J call TRBJ2-7; the D is unclear. This CDR3 is built from 14 residues. V was shortened by 0 bases and J by 0 bases, with 6 bases between the two germline ends. Germline V lookup: CDR1 LGHNA, CDR2 YNFKEQ. The CDR3 sequence: CASSQDGGSYEQYF. CDR3 nucleotide sequence: TGTGCCAGCAGCCAAGACGGCGGCTCCTACGAGCAGTACTTC.

CDR3 sequence: CASSPKPLAPLHF. The CDR3 DNA reads as TGTGCCAGCAGCCCTAAGCCGCTTGCACCCCTCCACTTT. The rearrangement uses TRBV7-2 and TRBJ1-6; D gene uncertain. Germline-derived CDR1 and CDR2 are SGHTA and FQGNSA. The length of the CDR3 is 13 residues. Deletions cut 5 bases from V and 11 bases from J, with 13 bases between. Together with reference TRBV7-2 and TRBJ1-6, the CDR3 gives the full variable domain: GAGVSQSPSNKVTEKGKDVELRCDPISGHTALYWYRQSLGQGLEFLIYFQGNSAPDKSGLPSDRFSAERTGGSVSTLTIQRTQQEDSAVYLCASSPKPLAPLHFGNGTRLTVT.

The V and J genes are TRBV6-5 and TRBJ2-7; D is perhaps TRBD2 (7 bases). Deletions cut 6 bases from V and 0 bases from J, with 15 bases between. Germline assignment: CDR1 MNHEY and CDR2 SVGAGI. CDR3 length equals 15 residues. DNA of the CDR3: TGTGCCAGCAGGGGGGGGGCAGTGCCCTCCTACGAGCAGTACTTC. This gives the protein CASRGGAVPSYEQYF.

The V and J genes are TRBV5-1 and TRBJ1-2; 11 positions agree with TRBD1. The length of the CDR3 is 13 residues. Losses at the gene ends were 3 bases for V and 10 bases for J; bases not matched to a gene: 5. The germline CDR1 and CDR2 sequences are SGHRS and YFSETQ. The CDR3 DNA reads as TGCGCCAGCAGCTGGACAGGGGGCAGGGACTACACCTTC. This sequence encodes CASSWTGGRDYTF.

This clone was counted once. The chain employs TRBV5-6 and TRBJ1-2; possible D gene TRBD1, 5 bases. Germline loops: CDR1 SGHDT, CDR2 YYEEEE. Trimming cost V 5 bases and J 2 bases, with 10 bases left between them. CDR3 size: 13 residues. The CDR3 spells CASRATANYGYTF. CDR3 DNA sequence: TGTGCCAGCAGGGCGACAGCGAACTATGGCTACACCTTC.

The V and J genes are TRBV7-2 and TRBJ2-5; weak D call: TRBD2 (6 bases). The CDR3 is made up of 14 amino acids. From germline, CDR1 is SGHTA and CDR2 FQGNSA. With 3 bases removed from V and 4 bases from J, the gap between germline ends came to 12 bases. DNA of the CDR3: TGTGCCAGCAGCTTCTCTCCCGGGGGAGAGACCCAGTACTTC. Translating gives CASSFSPGGETQYF.

The rearrangement links TRBV7-8 to TRBJ1-1; possible D gene TRBD1, 6 bases. Germline lookup yields CDR1 SGHVS and CDR2 FQNEAQ. The CDR3 runs 13 residues. The germline V and J ends were trimmed by 4 bases and 1 base, with 7 bases remaining between them. CDR3 sequence reads: CASSSQGNTEAFF. CDR3 in DNA: TGTGCCAGCAGCTCACAGGGGAACACTGAAGCTTTCTTT. Using reference TRBV7-8 and TRBJ1-1 for the parts outside the CDR3, the full variable domain is GAGVSQSPRYKVAKRGQDVALRCDPISGHVSLFWYQQALGQGPEFLTYFQNEAQLDKSGLPSDRFFAERPEGSVSTLKIQRTQQEDSAVYLCASSSQGNTEAFFGQGTRLTVV.

V and J are TRBV5-8 and TRBJ2-5, with 8 bases matching TRBD1. The CDR3 contains 16 residues. V was pared by 2 bases and J by 1 base, with 7 bases of the junction left unmatched. The germline CDR1 and CDR2 sequences are SGHTS and YDEGEE. DNA for the CDR3: TGTGCCAGCAGCTTCCCGAGGACAGGGAGCCAAGAGACCCAGTACTTC. The encoded protein is CASSFPRTGSQETQYF.

This chain joins TRBV10-3 and TRBJ1-3, with D maybe TRBD1 (5 bases). Trimming removed 10 bases from V and 4 bases from J, with 20 bases in between. The CDR3 contains 15 residues. Germline V gene lookup returns CDR1 ENHRY and CDR2 SYGVKD. Here the CDR3 reads CASRRDATGGNTIYF. For the CDR3, the DNA is TGTGCCAGCCGGCGGGACGCCACCGGGGGAAACACCATATATTTT.

The chain has TRBV20-1 and TRBJ1-5; D ambiguous. Trimming took off 3 bases at V and 1 base at J, with 7 bases between the two ends. The CDR3 runs to 13 residues. Germline assignment: CDR1 DFQATT and CDR2 SNEGSKA (reference sequence). The CDR3 nucleotides read TGCAGTGCTAGTGTGGAGAGCAATCAGCCCCAGCATTTT. This gives the protein CSASVESNQPQHF.